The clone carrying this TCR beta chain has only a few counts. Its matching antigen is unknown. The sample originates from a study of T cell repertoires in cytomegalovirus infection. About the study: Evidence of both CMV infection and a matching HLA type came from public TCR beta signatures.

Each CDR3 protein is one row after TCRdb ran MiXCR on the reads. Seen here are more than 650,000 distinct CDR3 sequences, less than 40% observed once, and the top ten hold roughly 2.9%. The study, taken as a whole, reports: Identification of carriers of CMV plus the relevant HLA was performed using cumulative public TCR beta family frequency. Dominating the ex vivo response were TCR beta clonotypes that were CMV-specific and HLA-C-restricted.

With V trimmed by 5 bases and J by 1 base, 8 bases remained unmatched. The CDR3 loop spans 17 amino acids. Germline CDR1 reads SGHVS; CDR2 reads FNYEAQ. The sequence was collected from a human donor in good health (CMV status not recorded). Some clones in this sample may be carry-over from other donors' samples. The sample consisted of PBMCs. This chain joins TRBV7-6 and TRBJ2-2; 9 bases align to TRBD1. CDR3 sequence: CASSPRTGDKNTGELFF. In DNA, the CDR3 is TGTGCCAGCAGCCCTAGGACAGGGGATAAGAACACCGGGGAGCTGTTTTTT.